This T cell receptor beta chain was sequenced during a study of blood T cell repertoires in COVID-19. Overall study context: Material from acute and convalescent COVID-19 was sourced from the United States, Italy and Spain. In each case, the material was cDNA or gDNA derived from T cells, B-cell-depleted T cells, or PBMCs.

One Seattle source followed patients from active infection through their disease course. Sequencing was performed with immunoSEQ multiplex PCR; in TCRdb, only in-frame clones are kept and a portion is missing. The data contain approximately 340,000 clones, roughly 87% of them singletons. The trim removed 7 bases at V and 7 bases at J, leaving 16 bases unmatched. From germline, CDR1 is LNHDA and CDR2 SQIVND (reference sequence). The length of the CDR3 is 16 residues. This chain links TRBV19 with TRBJ1-2, with 9 positions matching TRBD1. Input material: peripheral blood. The source is a man in his thirties or forties with COVID-19, enrolled during active disease. DNA for the CDR3: TGTGCCAGTACCCCTGGTGGGACAGGGCCTGGTTTTGGCTACACCTTC. The encoded protein is CASTPGGTGPGFGYTF.